Listed below are T cell receptor beta chains from one sample, sequenced in a study of cytomegalovirus exposure and HLA in healthy donors. The table came from immunoSEQ multiplex PCR; TCRdb's copy has only in-frame clones and leaves some out. The sample lists about 150,000 clones; about 81% were seen once. Sequencing was performed on PBMCs. All receptors derive from a man between 25 and 39 years old in good health and CMV-seronegative. Each CDR3 is given with its conserved first and last residue. D genes are given only for firm matches.

V: TRBV7-9
J: TRBJ1-2
D: NA
CDR3: CASSSDTYGYTF

V: TRBV28
J: TRBJ2-1
D: TRBD2
CDR3: CASSPDRGATSGSEEQFF

V: TRBV6-5
J: TRBJ2-1
D: NA
CDR3: CASSSTGDEQFF

V: TRBV11-2
J: TRBJ2-5
D: TRBD2
CDR3: CASSSSGGAGTQYF

V: TRBV5-8
J: TRBJ2-4
D: NA
CDR3: CASSLETGLAKNSQYF

V: TRBV27
J: TRBJ1-3
D: NA
CDR3: CASSERGLGNTIYF

V: TRBV2
J: TRBJ1-3
D: NA
CDR3: CASRRGPGNTIYF

V: TRBV6-1
J: TRBJ2-5
D: NA
CDR3: CASTPGGWQETQYF

V: TRBV30
J: TRBJ2-7
D: TRBD1
CDR3: CAWTGGSDEQYF

V: TRBV27
J: TRBJ2-6
D: NA
CDR3: CASSLRGGANVLTF

V: TRBV7-2
J: TRBJ1-5
D: NA
CDR3: CASSLVRAQPQHF

V: TRBV29-1
J: TRBJ1-1
D: TRBD1
CDR3: CSVVKGAGTEAFF

V: TRBV30
J: TRBJ1-3
D: NA
CDR3: CAWSVLGNTIYF

V: TRBV28
J: TRBJ1-2
D: NA
CDR3: CASSLVRGRDYGYTF